What follows are 27 T cell receptor beta chains derived from one specimen sequenced in a study of blood T cell repertoires in COVID-19. Profiling relied on immunoSEQ multiplex PCR, and the TCRdb table lists in-frame clones only, not all of them. In the table there are around 260,000 clones, roughly 84% of which are singletons. Source material: peripheral blood. All receptors derive from a man aged 60 to 75 with acute or convalescent COVID-19.

This chain joins TRBV5-1 and TRBJ2-7, with TRBD1 as a possible D gene (5 bases). Germline-derived CDR1 and CDR2 are SGHRS and YFSETQ. V lost 0 bases to trimming and J lost 1 base, with 8 bases between them. The CDR3 spans 14 residues. Here the CDR3 DNA reads TGCGCCAGCAGCTTGGCCGCAGGGTCCTACGAGCAGTACTTC. It yields the protein CASSLAAGSYEQYF. The full variable domain, completed using reference TRBV5-1 and TRBJ2-7, is KAGVTQTPRYLIKTRGQQVTLSCSPISGHRSVSWYQQTPGQGLQFLFEYFSETQRNKGNFPGRFSGRQFSNSRSEMNVSTLELGDSALYLCASSLAAGSYEQYFGPGTRLTVT.

This clone was detected only once. The chain is built from TRBV7-9 and TRBJ2-1; maybe TRBD2 (6 bases). V lost 10 bases, J lost 8 bases, and 18 bases lay in between. CDR3 length: 13 residues. Germline CDR1 and CDR2: SEHNR and FQNEAQ (reference sequence). The CDR3 spells CATARDQRDEQFF. CDR3 nucleotides: TGTGCCACCGCGCGGGACCAACGAGATGAGCAGTTCTTC.

J is TRBJ2-7 and V is TRBV27; D ambiguous. CDR1 and CDR2 (germline): MNHEY, SMNVEV (reference sequence). Between the trimmed V and J ends, which lost 3 bases and 2 bases, there was a span of 8 bases. The CDR3 runs to 13 residues. The CDR3 protein is CASSFWPPYEQYF. The CDR3 nucleotides read TGTGCCAGCAGTTTTTGGCCGCCCTACGAGCAGTACTTC.

This chain links TRBV18 with TRBJ2-5; 7 nucleotides line up with TRBD1. The ends lost 6 bases at V and 2 bases at J; junction bases unmatched: 9. Per the germline V gene, CDR1 is KGHSH and CDR2 is LQKENI. This CDR3 comprises 15 residues. The CDR3 region is CASSVNRDRQETQYF. The CDR3 DNA reads TGTGCCAGCTCGGTGAACCGGGACAGACAAGAGACCCAGTACTTC.

The V call is TRBV11-2, the J call TRBJ1-2; the D is unclear. CDR3 size: 12 residues. The germline CDR1 and CDR2 sequences are SGHAT and FQNNGV. V gave up 5 bases and J gave up 7 bases, with 11 bases separating them. The CDR3 spells CASSVIRGGYTF. The CDR3 region has the DNA TGTGCCAGCAGCGTAATCCGGGGTGGCTACACCTTC.

The sample holds one count of this clone. CDR3 amino acids: CASSYDTPVNTEAFF. The CDR3 DNA is TGTGCCAGCAGTTATGATACCCCGGTGAACACTGAAGCTTTCTTT. The chain recombines TRBV6-5 with TRBJ1-1; D not certain. Germline V lookup: CDR1 MNHEY, CDR2 SVGAGI. V was cut by 3 bases and J by 0 bases, with 11 bases left in between. This CDR3 is 15 amino acids long.

The chain combines TRBV6-4 with TRBJ2-7, with TRBD2 matching 9 bases. The V gene's germline CDR1 is MRHNA and CDR2 SNTAGT. The CDR3 is 16 amino acids. Trimming took 7 bases from V and 3 from J; bases not matched to a gene: 13. The CDR3 protein is CASTKSISGSGYEQYF. The CDR3 DNA is TGTGCCAGCACCAAAAGTATTAGCGGGAGTGGCTACGAGCAGTACTTC.

This clone is a singleton in its sample. This chain connects TRBV24-1 to TRBJ2-1, with TRBD1 matching 10 bases. CDR3 size: 13 residues. Germline CDR1 and CDR2: KGHDR and SFDVKD. J was trimmed by 5 bases and V by 7 bases; bases with no gene match: 1. The CDR3 nucleotides read TGTGCCACCAGAGGGACAGGGGACAATGAGCAGTTCTTC. This encodes CATRGTGDNEQFF.

J is TRBJ2-7 and V is TRBV7-3; tentative D call: TRBD2 (6 bases). The CDR3 has 16 residues. Trimming took off 0 bases at V and 7 bases at J, with 19 bases between the two ends. From germline, CDR1 is SGHTA and CDR2 FQGTGA. CDR3 bases: TGTGCCAGCAGCTTAACCCCGGGACTGGCGTGGGAAGAGCAGTACTTC. Translating it yields CASSLTPGLAWEEQYF.

This sequence joins TRBV27 and TRBJ2-5, with TRBD2 matching over 7 bases. CDR3 length: 16 amino acids. V dropped 6 bases and J dropped 3; count of bases not matched to a gene: 13. CDR1 and CDR2 from the germline V gene are MNHEY and SMNVEV (reference sequence). The CDR3 region is CASSPSGIGTKETQYF. In nucleotides, the CDR3 is TGTGCCAGCAGCCCAAGCGGTATCGGGACTAAAGAGACCCAGTACTTC.

This clone was seen repeatedly, ten times or more. The V and J genes are TRBV12-3 or TRBV12-4 and TRBJ2-3, with D possibly TRBD1 on 6 matching bases. V gave up 5 bases and J gave up 6 bases, with 12 bases separating them. The CDR3 covers 13 residues. CDR3: CASSLGQYDTQYF. CDR3 nucleotides: TGTGCCAGCAGTCTCGGACAGTACGATACGCAGTATTTT.

The rearrangement links TRBV19 to TRBJ2-3; TRBD2 matches 7 bases. V lost 6 bases and J lost 4; bases outside the gene matches: 7. Germline assignment: CDR1 LNHDA and CDR2 SQIVND (reference sequence). The CDR3 length is 14 residues. CDR3 amino acids: CASRETGGSDTQYF. CDR3 sequence (DNA): TGTGCCAGTAGAGAAACGGGGGGTTCAGATACGCAGTATTTT.

V usage is TRBV27 and J usage is TRBJ2-5; 8 bases line up with TRBD2. V was clipped by 2 bases and J by 7 bases; unmatched bases: 6. The CDR3 is 14 residues long. Germline assignment: CDR1 MNHEY and CDR2 SMNVEV (reference sequence). CDR3 sequence: CASSLLGAGGTQYF. DNA of the CDR3: TGTGCCAGCAGTTTACTAGGCGCGGGGGGGACCCAGTACTTC.

Comments on this clone: One end of the junction fails to match germline, which may point to a read error. The V call is TRBV30, the J call TRBJ1-3; D is unclear. The germline V gene encodes CDR1 GTSNPN and CDR2 SVGIG (reference sequence). This CDR3 comprises 11 residues. In DNA form, the CDR3 reads TGTGCCTGGAGTGTACGGGAGGAACCTCATTTT. Its translation is CAWSVREEPHF.

This clone was counted between two and nine times. The V and J genes are TRBV19 and TRBJ1-4; D unresolved. Trimming shortened V by 6 bases and J by 0 bases, and 14 bases separated the two germline ends. Germline V gene sequence: CDR1 LNHDA, CDR2 SQIVND (reference sequence). CDR3 size: 16 residues. The CDR3 coding sequence is TGTGCCAGTAGAGGTAGTAATAGCGCAACTAATGAAAAACTGTTTTTT. It translates to CASRGSNSATNEKLFF. Drawing the rest from reference TRBV19 and TRBJ1-4, the complete variable domain is DGGITQSPKYLFRKEGQNVTLSCEQNLNHDAMYWYRQDPGQGLRLIYYSQIVNDFQKGDIAEGYSVSREKKESFPLTVTSAQKNPTAFYLCASRGSNSATNEKLFFGSGTQLSVL.

The chain carries TRBV24-1 and TRBJ1-6; D call uncertain. Trimming took 5 bases from V and 9 from J, leaving 13 bases between them. This CDR3 spans 14 amino acids. The V gene's germline CDR1 is KGHDR and CDR2 SFDVKD. The CDR3 DNA reads as TGTGCCACCAGTGGTGGGAGGTGGATTTCACCCCTCCACTTT. Encoded protein: CATSGGRWISPLHF.

This rearrangement joins TRBV7-9 to TRBJ2-7, with D possibly TRBD2 on 5 matching bases. Germline V lookup: CDR1 SEHNR, CDR2 FQNEAQ (reference sequence). The CDR3 runs 14 residues. The ends were cut back, 5 bases at V and 0 bases at J, with 11 bases in the middle. DNA of the CDR3: TGTGCCAGCAGCGAGGGTGCCAGCTCCTACGAGCAGTACTTC. Its protein is CASSEGASSYEQYF.

The chain joins TRBV6-5 to TRBJ2-5; unclear D gene. This CDR3 is built from 15 residues. Germline CDR1 is MNHEY and CDR2 is SVGAGI. V was trimmed by 4 bases and J by 0 bases, leaving 12 bases between them. CDR3 region: CASSFSGQYQETQYF. DNA of the CDR3: TGTGCCAGCAGTTTTTCGGGTCAGTACCAAGAGACCCAGTACTTC.

V gene TRBV6-5 combines with J gene TRBJ2-3; 7 bases map to TRBD1. Looked up from germline, CDR1 is MNHEY and CDR2 is SVGAGI. Trimming cost V 2 bases and J 2 bases; bases outside gene matches: 4. CDR3 length: 15 residues. The CDR3 loop is CASSYRQGDTDTQYF. The CDR3 nucleotides read TGTGCCAGCAGTTACCGACAGGGTGACACAGATACGCAGTATTTT.

V and J are TRBV29-1 and TRBJ2-7; 8 bases are a match to TRBD1. Trimming removed 0 bases from V and 2 bases from J; junction bases left unmatched: 9. The CDR3 is 16 amino acids. Germline V gene sequence: CDR1 SQVTM, CDR2 ANQGSEA. CDR3 DNA: TGCAGCGTTGAAGATTATGGGGCAGGGGGCCCCTACGAGCAGTACTTC. Protein sequence: CSVEDYGAGGPYEQYF.

This clone is a singleton in its sample. CDR3 sequence reads: CATPGVSTDTQYF. CDR3 sequence (DNA): TGTGCCACCCCAGGGGTTAGCACAGATACGCAGTATTTT. V gene TRBV18 combines with J gene TRBJ2-3; a weak D match, TRBD1 (6 bases). This CDR3 is built from 13 residues. Trimming cost V 10 bases and J 0 bases, with 11 bases left between them. Germline-derived CDR1 and CDR2 are KGHSH and LQKENI. Full variable domain (missing parts from reference TRBV18 and TRBJ2-3): NAGVMQNPRHLVRRRGQEARLRCSPMKGHSHVYWYRQLPEEGLKFMVYLQKENIIDESGMPKERFSAEFPKEGPSILRIQQVVRGDSAAYFCATPGVSTDTQYFGPGTRLTVL.

V and J are TRBV19 and TRBJ1-2, with D maybe TRBD1 (5 bases). The CDR3 sequence is 15 residues long. V was cut by 7 bases and J by 1 base, with 16 bases left in between. Germline V gene sequence: CDR1 LNHDA, CDR2 SQIVND (reference sequence). This CDR3 reads CASKALGPLNYGYTF. The CDR3 bases are TGTGCCAGTAAAGCCTTGGGGCCCCTTAACTATGGCTACACCTTC.

The chain couples TRBV5-5 to TRBJ2-7; 11 bases align to TRBD1. The CDR3 has 16 amino acids. Germline-derived CDR1 and CDR2 are SGHKS and YYEKEE (reference sequence). The ends lost 5 bases at V and 2 bases at J; junction bases unmatched: 9. Here the CDR3 reads CASRHSPGQGAYEQYF. In DNA form, the CDR3 reads TGTGCCAGCAGACACTCCCCGGGACAGGGGGCCTACGAGCAGTACTTC.

In nucleotides, the CDR3 is TGTGCCAGCAGTTTTGGACTAGCGGGAGGCAATGAGCAGTTCTTC. It codes for CASSFGLAGGNEQFF. This sequence joins TRBV28 and TRBJ2-1; 14 bases agree with TRBD2. Per the germline V gene, CDR1 is MDHEN and CDR2 is SYDVKM. V lost 3 bases and J lost 6; bases outside the gene matches: 1. This CDR3 comprises 15 residues.

This sequence joins TRBV5-4 and TRBJ1-1, with TRBD1 matching 9 bases. V shed 1 base, J shed 4 bases, and the junction held 8 bases outside the gene matches. CDR1 and CDR2 (germline): SGHNT, YYREEE (reference sequence). This CDR3 is built from 16 residues. This CDR3 is CASSLTGGGLGTEAFF. CDR3 in DNA: TGTGCCAGCAGCTTGACAGGGGGCGGGCTGGGCACTGAAGCTTTCTTT.

V and J are TRBV6-5 and TRBJ2-4; possible D gene TRBD1, 7 bases. Germline CDR1 reads MNHEY; CDR2 reads SVGAGI. The CDR3 sequence is 14 residues long. V shed 6 bases and J shed 6 bases, with 15 bases lying between them. This CDR3 is CASSNRQGGNIQYF. The CDR3 DNA reads as TGTGCCAGCAGCAATCGACAGGGAGGAAACATTCAGTACTTC.

This rearrangement joins TRBV6-5 to TRBJ2-1; the match to TRBD2 covers 9 bases. The J segment lost 7 bases and the V segment lost 5 bases, leaving 6 bases of the junction unmatched. The CDR3 consists of 14 residues. In germline, CDR1 is MNHEY, CDR2 SVGAGI. CDR3 residues: CASSPGLAWNEQFF. CDR3 nucleotides: TGTGCCAGCAGTCCAGGACTAGCGTGGAATGAGCAGTTCTTC.